The clone carrying this TCR beta chain came up once. The CDR3 length is 13 residues. V was cut by 4 bases and J by 8 bases, with 12 bases left in between. Germline CDR1 and CDR2: SGHTA and FQGNSA. The data belong to a study of OX40 agonist ivuxolimab in advanced cancers. Sequencing used immunoSEQ multiplex PCR; TCRdb keeps in-frame clones, though not all of them. The data contain around 69,000 clones, around 87% of them singletons. The receptor was isolated from an adult with an advanced solid tumor such as melanoma, head and neck, liver or kidney cancer. V gene TRBV7-2 combines with J gene TRBJ2-1; no definite D call. The sample in question was CD4+ or CD8+ T cells sorted from blood, obtained in a trial of the OX40 agonist ivuxolimab. The CDR3: CASSSVAFDEQFF. For the CDR3, the DNA is TGTGCCAGCAGCTCGGTTGCCTTCGATGAGCAGTTCTTC. Supplemented by reference TRBV7-2 and TRBJ2-1, the full variable domain reads GAGVSQSPSNKVTEKGKDVELRCDPISGHTALYWYRQSLGQGLEFLIYFQGNSAPDKSGLPSDRFSAERTGGSVSTLTIQRTQQEDSAVYLCASSSVAFDEQFFGPGTRLTVL.